The rows below give T cell receptor beta chains drawn from one sample of a study of blood T cell repertoires in COVID-19. The assay was immunoSEQ multiplex PCR, and TCRdb's table has in-frame clones only and misses some. The top ten hold more than 5.5% of the sample, which has fewer than 250,000 clones, under 85% seen once. Sequences were obtained from peripheral blood. These receptor sequences come from a human donor in a cohort sampled during active COVID-19. Each CDR3 is given with its conserved first and last residue. D genes are given only for firm matches. A row's size may be missing; if present it is once, few, many or a size class.

clone_size: .
v_call: TRBV5-1
j_call: TRBJ1-2
d_call: TRBD1
cdr3_aa: CASSLAEGAGGYTF
cdr3_nt: TGCGCCAGCAGCTTGGCCGAGGGGGCAGGTGGCTACACCTTC

clone_size: .
v_call: TRBV5-8
j_call: TRBJ2-5
d_call: .
cdr3_aa: CASSSVSGGSETQYF
cdr3_nt: TGTGCCAGCAGCTCCGTATCTGGGGGGTCAGAGACCCAGTACTTC

clone_size: .
v_call: TRBV11-2
j_call: TRBJ2-3
d_call: .
cdr3_aa: CASSLTGTRSITDTQYF
cdr3_nt: TGTGCCAGCAGCTTAACAGGGACACGATCTATCACAGATACGCAGTATTTT

clone_size: .
v_call: TRBV19
j_call: TRBJ2-7
d_call: TRBD2
cdr3_aa: CASSPQLGGRTYEQYF
cdr3_nt: TGTGCCAGTAGTCCCCAGCTGGGGGGGAGAACCTACGAGCAGTACTTC

clone_size: .
v_call: TRBV2
j_call: TRBJ2-3
d_call: .
cdr3_aa: CASRGWAGASTDTQYF
cdr3_nt: TGTGCCAGCCGGGGATGGGCCGGAGCTAGCACAGATACGCAGTATTTT

clone_size: once
v_call: TRBV20-1
j_call: TRBJ1-2
d_call: .
cdr3_aa: CSASNYGYTF
cdr3_nt: TGCAGTGCCAGTAACTATGGCTACACCTTC

clone_size: .
v_call: TRBV4-1
j_call: TRBJ2-4
d_call: TRBD1
cdr3_aa: CASSQVLGQGALAKNIQYF
cdr3_nt: TGCGCCAGCAGCCAAGTACTGGGACAGGGGGCCCTAGCCAAAAACATTCAGTACTTC

clone_size: .
v_call: TRBV3-1/TRBV3-2
j_call: TRBJ1-4
d_call: TRBD1
cdr3_aa: CASSLRQGGPVGEKLFF
cdr3_nt: TGTGCCAGCAGCCTTAGACAGGGCGGCCCGGTTGGGGAAAAACTGTTTTTT

clone_size: .
v_call: TRBV6-5
j_call: TRBJ2-3
d_call: TRBD2
cdr3_aa: CASRLAGNTDTQYF
cdr3_nt: TGTGCCAGCAGACTAGCGGGGAACACAGATACGCAGTATTTT

clone_size: .
v_call: TRBV6-5
j_call: TRBJ2-7
d_call: .
cdr3_aa: CASTLSRGEQYF
cdr3_nt: TGTGCCAGCACCCTGTCTCGGGGCGAGCAGTACTTC

clone_size: once
v_call: TRBV6-5
j_call: TRBJ1-2
d_call: .
cdr3_aa: CASSYEGKYGYTF
cdr3_nt: TGTGCCAGCAGTTACGAGGGAAAGTATGGCTACACCTTC

clone_size: few
v_call: TRBV2
j_call: TRBJ2-1
d_call: TRBD2
cdr3_aa: CASRTLAGGDNEQFF
cdr3_nt: TGTGCCAGCAGAACACTAGCGGGGGGGGACAATGAGCAGTTCTTC

clone_size: .
v_call: TRBV6-4
j_call: TRBJ2-1
d_call: TRBD2
cdr3_aa: CASSETSGGAVSYNEQFF
cdr3_nt: TGTGCCAGCAGTGAGACTAGCGGGGGGGCCGTTTCCTACAATGAGCAGTTCTTC

clone_size: few
v_call: TRBV9
j_call: TRBJ1-5
d_call: .
cdr3_aa: CASSVGSGEGQPQHF
cdr3_nt: TGTGCCAGCAGCGTAGGATCGGGGGAGGGACAGCCCCAGCATTTT

clone_size: .
v_call: TRBV9
j_call: TRBJ2-7
d_call: .
cdr3_aa: CASSVEGLAYEQYF
cdr3_nt: TGTGCCAGCAGCGTAGAGGGACTGGCCTACGAGCAGTACTTC

clone_size: once
v_call: TRBV28
j_call: TRBJ2-2
d_call: .
cdr3_aa: CASSYTSTGELFF
cdr3_nt: TGTGCCAGCAGTTATACGAGCACCGGGGAGCTGTTTTTT